This TCR beta chain was observed in a study of cytomegalovirus exposure and HLA in healthy donors. Study at large: Assignment to the Caucasian-associated ancestry cluster applied to approximately 80% of the approximately 380 genotyped donors.

Remarks on this clone: Antigen: not known.

With 60 Vbeta and 13 Jbeta primers, the PCR was carried out. Repertoires were generated with immunoSEQ multiplex PCR, while TCRdb's copy carries only in-frame clones and drops some. Here the sample spans about 100,000 clones, around 82% being singletons. Overall study findings and caveats: DRB1 showed the most TCR associations and HLA-C the fewest in a later analysis, as rates varied by HLA locus. In an earlier analysis, most TCR beta V segments were productive about 87% or about 30% of the time. Association of a missense DCLRE1C variant with TCR beta V- and J-gene trimming was reported in a later analysis.

Germline V lookup: CDR1 MNHNY, CDR2 SVGAGI (reference sequence). V lost 5 bases and J lost 8; bases outside the gene matches: 10. The CDR3 has 15 amino acids. The source is a woman aged 55-75 years in good health and CMV-seronegative. Source material: PBMCs. The chain has TRBV6-6 and TRBJ2-1, with 9 bases lining up with TRBD1. The CDR3, as DNA: TGTGCCAGCAGTGAGGAGGGGACAGGGATATATGAGCAGTTCTTC. It translates to CASSEEGTGIYEQFF.